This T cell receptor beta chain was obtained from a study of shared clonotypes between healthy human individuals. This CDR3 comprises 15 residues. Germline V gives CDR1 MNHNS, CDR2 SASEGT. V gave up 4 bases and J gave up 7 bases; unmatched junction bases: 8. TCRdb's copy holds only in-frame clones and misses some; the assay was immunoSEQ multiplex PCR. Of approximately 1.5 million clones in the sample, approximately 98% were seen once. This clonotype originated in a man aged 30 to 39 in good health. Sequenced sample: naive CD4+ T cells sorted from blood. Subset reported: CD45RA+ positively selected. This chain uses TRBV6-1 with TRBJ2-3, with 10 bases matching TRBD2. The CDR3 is CASSGGLAGEYTQYF. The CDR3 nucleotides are TGTGCCAGCAGTGGGGGGCTAGCGGGAGAGTATACGCAGTATTTT.